The 29 T cell receptor beta chains listed next were all sequenced from one sample in a study of beta chain features in type 1 diabetes. Whole-study results and caveats: A moderate, significant TCRB CDR3 shortening appeared in type 1 diabetes across four CD4+ subsets.

Antigens for these TCRs are unknown. The whole isolated RNA underwent reverse transcription, so sequencing captured expressed TCRB transcripts. Sequencing used immunoSEQ multiplex PCR; TCRdb keeps in-frame clones, though not all of them. Here the sample spans about 660,000 clones, over 12% being singletons. Source material: naive CD4+ T cells from blood. These receptors all stem from a man between 18 and 35 years old with type 1 diabetes.

Worth noting for this clone: The sample holds other DNA sequences that translate to the same CDR3. The genes are TRBV30 and TRBJ2-3; possibly TRBD2 for D (6 bases). The CDR3 runs to 12 residues. Germline V lookup: CDR1 GTSNPN, CDR2 SVGIG (reference sequence). Trimming took off 2 bases at V and 6 bases at J, with 9 bases between the two ends. CDR3 bases: TGTGCCTGGAGTTGGGCGGGGGATACGCAGTATTTT. The encoded protein is CAWSWAGDTQYF. The complete variable domain, with remaining parts taken from reference TRBV30 and TRBJ2-3, reads SQTIHQWPATLVQPVGSPLSLECTVEGTSNPNLYWYRQAAGRGLQLLFYSVGIGQISSEVPQNLSASRPQDRQFILSSKKLLLSDSGFYLCAWSWAGDTQYFGPGTRLTVL.

This chain's CDR3 is CASSPGIYGYTF. CDR3 nucleotides: TGTGCCAGCAGTCCAGGAATCTATGGCTACACCTTC. The J gene is TRBJ1-2, the V gene TRBV28; no reliable D call. This CDR3 has 12 amino acids. Germline V lookup: CDR1 MDHEN, CDR2 SYDVKM. V was pared by 5 bases and J by 4 bases, with 8 bases between.

This clone was seen a handful of times. V is TRBV7-2 and J is TRBJ2-7, with 9 nucleotides matching TRBD1. The ends lost 5 bases at V and 6 bases at J; junction bases unmatched: 14. CDR3 length equals 16 residues. The germline V gene has CDR1 SGHTA and CDR2 FQGNSA. The CDR3 region is CASSPARGTGMGEQYF. CDR3 bases: TGTGCCAGCAGCCCCGCCCGGGGGACAGGGATGGGCGAGCAGTACTTC.

This clone was seen only a few times. This chain uses TRBV15 with TRBJ1-2; D is undetermined. Deletions cut 0 bases from V and 4 bases from J, with 9 bases between. The CDR3 totals 14 residues. CDR1 and CDR2 from the germline V gene are LNHNV and YYDKDF (reference sequence). The CDR3 is CATSRDRTSYGYTF. The CDR3 DNA is TGTGCCACCAGCAGAGATAGGACTAGCTATGGCTACACCTTC.

This clone came up a few times. The gene calls are TRBV27 and TRBJ2-7, with D unclear. This CDR3 is 17 amino acids long. Germline loops: CDR1 MNHEY, CDR2 SMNVEV (reference sequence). V lost 6 bases to trimming and J lost 2 bases, with 23 bases between them. The CDR3 loop is CASSADTSIHDPYEQYF. The CDR3 nucleotides read TGTGCCAGCAGCGCAGACACCAGCATCCATGACCCCTACGAGCAGTACTTC.

The V call is TRBV5-1, the J call TRBJ1-2; no clear D. This CDR3 has 13 residues. Germline lookup yields CDR1 SGHRS and CDR2 YFSETQ. Between the trimmed V and J ends, which lost 5 bases and 4 bases, there was a span of 12 bases. CDR3 sequence: CASSSDGTYGYTF. CDR3 sequence (DNA): TGCGCCAGCAGTTCGGACGGTACCTATGGCTACACCTTC.

The chain employs TRBV5-1 and TRBJ2-7; TRBD2 is a possible D gene (5 bases). Trimming took 0 bases from V and 1 from J, leaving 17 bases between them. The CDR3 sequence is 17 residues long. CDR1 is SGHRS and CDR2 is YFSETQ in the germline V gene. This CDR3 is CASSLGRLSPNSYEQYF. CDR3 sequence (DNA): TGCGCCAGCAGCTTGGGGAGGCTGTCACCCAATTCCTACGAGCAGTACTTC.

In this sample, this clone turned up a few times. This chain connects TRBV28 to TRBJ1-1; tentative D call: TRBD1 (6 bases). V was clipped by 6 bases and J by 1 base, with 9 bases between them. The CDR3 spans 13 residues. Germline CDR1 is MDHEN and CDR2 is SYDVKM. CDR3 in amino acids: CASRRTANTEAFF. DNA of the CDR3: TGTGCCAGCAGGCGGACAGCGAACACTGAAGCTTTCTTT. The whole variable domain, remainder taken from reference TRBV28 and TRBJ1-1, is DVKVTQSSRYLVKRTGEKVFLECVQDMDHENMFWYRQDPGLGLRLIYFSYDVKMKEKGDIPEGYSVSREKKERFSLILESASTNQTSMYLCASRRTANTEAFFGQGTRLTVV.

The chain joins TRBV15 to TRBJ1-3; D remains unclear. The CDR3 extends over 12 amino acids. Trimming took 5 bases from V and 0 from J, leaving 2 bases between them. Germline-derived CDR1 and CDR2 are LNHNV and YYDKDF (reference sequence). The CDR3 is CATSPSGNTIYF. The CDR3 DNA sequence: TGTGCCACCAGCCCCTCTGGAAACACCATATATTTT.

This clone was seen once. The rearrangement uses TRBV7-6 and TRBJ2-2; TRBD2 might be the D (6 bases). The germline V and J ends were trimmed by 0 bases and 14 bases, with 13 bases remaining between them. Germline V gene data show CDR1 as SGHVS and CDR2 as FNYEAQ. The CDR3 has 13 amino acids. CDR3: CASSLALGGVLFF. The CDR3 DNA is TGTGCCAGCAGCTTAGCGCTCGGAGGGGTACTGTTTTTT. Filled out from reference TRBV7-6 and TRBJ2-2, the complete variable domain reads GAGVSQSPRYKVTKRGQDVALRCDPISGHVSLYWYRQALGQGPEFLTYFNYEAQQDKSGLPNDRFSAERPEGSISTLTIQRTEQRDSAMYRCASSLALGGVLFFGEGSRLTVL.

This sequence joins TRBV7-9 and TRBJ2-3, with a tentative D call TRBD1 (7 bases). Germline CDR1 reads SEHNR; CDR2 reads FQNEAQ (reference sequence). The length of the CDR3 is 15 residues. The germline V and J ends were trimmed by 4 bases and 3 bases, with 14 bases remaining between them. The CDR3 reads CASSSVEGATDTQYF. The CDR3 nucleotides are TGTGCCAGCAGCTCGGTGGAGGGGGCGACAGATACGCAGTATTTT.

This clone was observed a few times. The J gene is TRBJ1-2, the V gene TRBV5-6, with D possibly TRBD1 on 6 matching bases. Germline V CDR1 and CDR2: SGHDT, YYEEEE. The CDR3 totals 16 residues. V lost 0 bases to trimming and J lost 5 bases, with 17 bases between them. The CDR3 DNA sequence: TGTGCCAGCAGCTTGGGGAACAGGGCTCTAGATTATGGCTACACCTTC. It translates to CASSLGNRALDYGYTF.

J is TRBJ1-1 and V is TRBV14; TRBD1 is a possible D gene (5 bases). This CDR3 contains 13 residues. V was trimmed by 4 bases and J by 2 bases, leaving 8 bases between them. CDR1 and CDR2 from the germline V gene are SGHDN and FVKESK. The CDR3 sequence: CASSRGINTEAFF. The CDR3 DNA follows: TGTGCCAGCAGCCGGGGGATCAACACTGAAGCTTTCTTT.

In DNA, the CDR3 is TGTGCCAGCAGCTTAGTCCCCAGGGGGGGGAATGAGCAGTTCTTC. Its translation is CASSLVPRGGNEQFF. The genes are TRBV7-2 and TRBJ2-1; either TRBD1 or TRBD2 may fit D (7 bases each). This CDR3 has 15 amino acids. Germline V gives CDR1 SGHTA, CDR2 FQGNSA. V lost 1 base to trimming and J lost 7 bases, with 14 bases between them.

The chain uses TRBV7-2 and TRBJ2-5; 12 bases agree with TRBD2. The junction had 8 bases not matched to a gene; V was cut back by 5 bases and J by 7 bases. The CDR3 contains 15 residues. From germline, CDR1 is SGHTA and CDR2 FQGNSA. The CDR3 region has the DNA TGTGCCAGCAGCCCCCTCCCGGGACTAGCGGGGACCCAGTACTTC. Its translation is CASSPLPGLAGTQYF.

This chain joins TRBV5-1 and TRBJ1-2; a weak D match, TRBD1 (5 bases). The CDR3 is 16 residues long. CDR1 and CDR2 (germline): SGHRS, YFSETQ. Trimming took off 0 bases at V and 2 bases at J, with 14 bases between the two ends. In DNA, the CDR3 is TGCGCCAGCAGCTTGGGGGGCGCAGATTTAAACTATGGCTACACCTTC. Translated: CASSLGGADLNYGYTF.

The gene calls are TRBV15 and TRBJ1-6, with unresolved D. Germline CDR1 and CDR2: LNHNV and YYDKDF (reference sequence). Trimming left V 0 bases short and J 9 bases short, with 12 bases between. The CDR3 contains 15 residues. The CDR3 nucleotides are TGTGCCACCAGCAGAGAAACGGGTGCGAGTTCACCCCTCCACTTT. It specifies CATSRETGASSPLHF.

This chain uses TRBV30 with TRBJ1-4; D not certain. Germline-derived CDR1 and CDR2 are GTSNPN and SVGIG (reference sequence). With 4 bases removed from V and 8 bases from J, the gap between germline ends came to 17 bases. This CDR3 is built from 14 residues. The CDR3 reads CAWTPVLRREKLFF. CDR3 bases: TGTGCCTGGACCCCGGTCCTGAGGAGAGAAAAACTGTTTTTT.

The chain employs TRBV27 and TRBJ2-7; no clear D. Trimming removed 8 bases at V and 1 base at J, with 12 bases between. Looked up from germline, CDR1 is MNHEY and CDR2 is SMNVEV (reference sequence). The CDR3 has 13 amino acids. The CDR3 DNA follows: TGTGCCAGCGGACCTTCCTCGTCCTACGAGCAGTACTTC. Residues: CASGPSSSYEQYF.

This rearrangement joins TRBV30 to TRBJ2-2; D not resolved. Germline-derived CDR1 and CDR2 are GTSNPN and SVGIG (reference sequence). The CDR3 loop spans 13 amino acids. V gave up 1 base and J gave up 6 bases, with 9 bases separating them. The chain's CDR3 is CAWSAQSAGELFF. The CDR3 DNA is TGTGCCTGGAGTGCGCAGTCCGCCGGGGAGCTGTTTTTT.

This sequence joins TRBV4-1 and TRBJ1-6; 9 nucleotides match TRBD1. The CDR3 sequence is 16 residues long. With 0 bases clipped from V and 6 bases from J, the junction kept 3 bases outside the gene matches. Germline assignment: CDR1 MGHRA and CDR2 YSYEKL. CDR3 loop: CASSQDRGQGNSPLHF. The CDR3 nucleotides read TGCGCCAGCAGCCAAGATAGGGGACAGGGTAATTCACCCCTCCACTTT.

This clone was detected a few times. The gene calls are TRBV18 and TRBJ1-3, with D possibly TRBD1 on 5 matching bases. The CDR3 is made up of 14 amino acids. The V gene lost 6 bases and the J gene lost 4 bases, with 13 bases spanning the gap. CDR1 KGHSH and CDR2 LQKENI come from the germline V gene. As DNA, the CDR3 is TGTGCCAGCTCGGCGGGAGGGGACGGAAACACCATATATTTT. Translated, it gives CASSAGGDGNTIYF. The full variable domain, completed using reference TRBV18 and TRBJ1-3, is NAGVMQNPRHLVRRRGQEARLRCSPMKGHSHVYWYRQLPEEGLKFMVYLQKENIIDESGMPKERFSAEFPKEGPSILRIQQVVRGDSAAYFCASSAGGDGNTIYFGEGSWLTVV.

There are a few counts of this clone. The chain is built from TRBV11-2 and TRBJ2-2; 9 bases match TRBD1. This CDR3 has 15 amino acids. Germline assignment: CDR1 SGHAT and CDR2 FQNNGV. The J segment lost 3 bases and the V segment lost 4 bases, leaving 3 bases of the junction unmatched. CDR3 coding DNA: TGTGCCAGCAGCTCCGACAGGGGGTACACCGGGGAGCTGTTTTTT. Translated: CASSSDRGYTGELFF.

This clone has just a few counts. The V gene is TRBV7-2, the J gene TRBJ2-3; 10 bases match TRBD1. The CDR3 has 14 residues. The junction had 4 bases not matched to a gene; V was cut back by 6 bases and J by 4 bases. Germline CDR1 reads SGHTA; CDR2 reads FQGNSA. CDR3 coding DNA: TGTGCCAGCAGGCGGGACAGGGGATCAGATACGCAGTATTTT. Encoded protein: CASRRDRGSDTQYF.

V and J are TRBV19 and TRBJ2-1; 7 nucleotides align to TRBD2. The junction had 8 bases not matched to a gene; V was cut back by 3 bases and J by 0 bases. The CDR3 spans 17 residues. CDR1 and CDR2 from the germline V gene are LNHDA and SQIVND (reference sequence). The CDR3 loop reads CASSISLASSSYNEQFF. CDR3 nucleotide sequence: TGTGCCAGTAGTATCTCACTAGCGTCGAGCTCCTACAATGAGCAGTTCTTC.

This clone was seen a few times. The rearrangement links TRBV29-1 to TRBJ1-1, with 8 bases aligning to TRBD1. Trimming at V came to 8 bases and at J to 5 bases, leaving 7 bases not matched to a gene. Germline lookup yields CDR1 SQVTM and CDR2 ANQGSEA. This CDR3 region has 12 residues. CDR3 loop: CSLTGGGTEAFF. CDR3 DNA sequence: TGCAGCCTCACAGGGGGTGGGACTGAAGCTTTCTTT.

The chain is built from TRBV30 and TRBJ1-5; D unclear. Germline assignment: CDR1 GTSNPN and CDR2 SVGIG (reference sequence). CDR3 length: 15 amino acids. Trimming shortened V by 2 bases and J by 0 bases, and 11 bases separated the two germline ends. CDR3 bases: TGTGCCTGGAGTTGGACGGGATATAGCAATCAGCCCCAGCATTTT. It is translated as CAWSWTGYSNQPQHF.

This clone was seen a few times. This chain connects TRBV18 to TRBJ1-1, with TRBD1 matching 7 bases. Trimming took 1 base from V and 3 from J; bases not matched to a gene: 8. The CDR3 runs to 16 residues. Germline lookup yields CDR1 KGHSH and CDR2 LQKENI. CDR3 amino acids: CASSPQDPGGYTEAFF. Written as DNA, the CDR3 is TGTGCCAGCTCACCACAGGACCCAGGGGGGTACACTGAAGCTTTCTTT.

A few counts support this clone. The chain joins TRBV30 to TRBJ1-1; D is unresolved. V was clipped by 2 bases and J by 4 bases, with 5 bases between them. This CDR3 has 11 amino acids. The germline gives CDR1 GTSNPN, CDR2 SVGIG (reference sequence). The CDR3 DNA sequence: TGTGCCTGGAGTCCGACCACTGAAGCTTTCTTT. This codes for CAWSPTTEAFF.